Listed here are 27 T cell receptor beta chains from one sample, sequenced in a study of T cell repertoires in cytomegalovirus infection. MiXCR, applied by TCRdb to the reads, yields one record per CDR3 protein. This table holds 150,000 to 200,000 distinct CDR3 sequences, 8.5% to 10% found once. The sample taken for sequencing was PBMCs. The receptor source for this set is a human donor in good health (CMV status not recorded). Some clones in this sample may be carry-over from other donors' samples.

This clonotype was detected only a few times. This chain connects TRBV29-1 to TRBJ2-1, with a tentative D call TRBD1 (6 bases). The CDR3 has 14 residues. Trimming took 7 bases from V and 0 from J, leaving 13 bases between them. Germline CDR1 is SQVTM and CDR2 is ANQGSEA. The CDR3 loop reads CSGTGTPSYNEQFF. The CDR3 nucleotides are TGCAGCGGAACAGGGACCCCCTCCTACAATGAGCAGTTCTTC.

The chain links TRBV2 to TRBJ1-1, with D unresolved. Deletions cut 8 bases from V and 8 bases from J, with 15 bases between. Germline V lookup: CDR1 SNHLY, CDR2 FYNNEI. CDR3 length equals 12 residues. The CDR3 DNA follows: TGTGCCAGCGAAGAGGAGGGCCCCGAAGCTTTCTTT. Translated, it gives CASEEEGPEAFF.

This clonotype was picked up one time. An end of the junction differs from the germline gene, which may be a read error. The chain combines TRBV11-1 with TRBJ2-6; the D gene is possibly TRBD1 (5 bases). Germline V gene data show CDR1 as SGHAT and CDR2 as FQDESV (reference sequence). The CDR3 covers 15 residues. CDR3 sequence reads: CASSFLASGANGLTF. DNA of the CDR3: TGTGCCAGCAGCTTCTTAGCCTCTGGGGCCAACGGCCTGACTTTC.

This clonotype came up many times. The chain employs TRBV12-3 or TRBV12-4 and TRBJ1-1, with a possible D match to TRBD1 (5 bases). The ends were cut back, 3 bases at V and 5 bases at J, with 13 bases in the middle. The CDR3 is 14 amino acids. This chain's CDR3 is CASSFLAGETEAFF. The CDR3, as DNA: TGTGCCAGCAGTTTCTTGGCGGGGGAAACTGAAGCTTTCTTT.

This clonotype was seen only a few times. The genes are TRBV20-1 and TRBJ1-1; D is ambiguous. Germline assignment: CDR1 DFQATT and CDR2 SNEGSKA (reference sequence). The CDR3 totals 13 residues. V gave up 7 bases and J gave up 1 base, with 13 bases separating them. The CDR3 sequence is CSVGGSKNTEAFF. The DNA of the CDR3 is TGCAGTGTTGGAGGGTCGAAGAACACTGAAGCTTTCTTT.

This clonotype was detected ten times or more. This chain joins TRBV19 and TRBJ2-1; D uncertain. With 6 bases removed from V and 7 bases from J, the gap between germline ends came to 7 bases. Germline CDR1 reads LNHDA; CDR2 reads SQIVND (reference sequence). CDR3 length equals 11 residues. The CDR3 sequence: CASRWGNEQFF. The CDR3 DNA reads TGTGCCAGTAGATGGGGAAATGAGCAGTTCTTC.

This clonotype is large in the sample. J is TRBJ1-6 and V is TRBV7-2; weak D call: TRBD1 (5 bases). The length of the CDR3 is 15 residues. Deletions cut 5 bases from V and 6 bases from J, with 14 bases between. Looked up from germline, CDR1 is SGHTA and CDR2 is FQGNSA. CDR3 DNA: TGTGCCAGCAGCCCGTCGGGGGGGGGTAATTCACCCCTCCACTTT. It codes for CASSPSGGGNSPLHF.

This clonotype came up a few times. J is TRBJ1-5 and V is TRBV28; perhaps TRBD1 as D (5 bases). This CDR3 is 15 amino acids long. Germline V gives CDR1 MDHEN, CDR2 SYDVKM. The germline V and J ends were trimmed by 6 bases and 1 base, with 13 bases remaining between them. CDR3 loop: CASRGGSRSNQPQHF. DNA of the CDR3: TGTGCCAGCAGGGGGGGTTCGCGGAGCAATCAGCCCCAGCATTTT. Full variable domain (outside the CDR3, taken from reference TRBV28 and TRBJ1-5): DVKVTQSSRYLVKRTGEKVFLECVQDMDHENMFWYRQDPGLGLRLIYFSYDVKMKEKGDIPEGYSVSREKKERFSLILESASTNQTSMYLCASRGGSRSNQPQHFGDGTRLSIL.

This clonotype came up many times. The germline gene is not matched at one end of the junction; a read error may be the cause. V and J are TRBV28 and TRBJ1-1; TRBD1 aligns across 12 bases. The germline V gene encodes CDR1 MDHEN and CDR2 SYDVKM. The CDR3 covers 14 residues. The CDR3 region has the DNA TGTGCCAGCAGATCCCCGGGACAGGGGGCCAGGCCTTCCTTT. Translation gives CASRSPGQGARPSF.

This clonotype was counted ten times or more. V and J are TRBV20-1 and TRBJ1-3; no reliable D call. V lost 5 bases and J 4 bases, leaving 12 bases between the germline ends. The CDR3 runs 13 residues. Germline V gene lookup returns CDR1 DFQATT and CDR2 SNEGSKA (reference sequence). The CDR3 is CSAPGYSGNTIYF. CDR3 in DNA: TGCAGTGCTCCGGGATATTCCGGAAACACCATATATTTT.

The chain uses TRBV20-1 and TRBJ1-6; no clear D gene. This CDR3 has 15 residues. V lost 0 bases to trimming and J lost 0 bases, with 6 bases between them. Germline CDR1 and CDR2: DFQATT and SNEGSKA (reference sequence). CDR3 amino acids: CSAREGSSYNSPLHF. The CDR3 DNA sequence: TGCAGTGCTAGAGAAGGGAGCTCCTATAATTCACCCCTCCACTTT.

Only a few counts were recorded for this clonotype. The rearrangement uses TRBV20-1 and TRBJ2-7; 8 bases match TRBD2. The CDR3 sequence is 13 residues long. V dropped 6 bases and J dropped 3; count of bases not matched to a gene: 7. The germline V gene encodes CDR1 DFQATT and CDR2 SNEGSKA (reference sequence). The CDR3 DNA sequence: TGCAGTGCCGGGGGGGGGGGTGGCTACGAGCAGTACTTC. It encodes CSAGGGGGYEQYF.

This clonotype occurred many times. The J gene is TRBJ2-5, the V gene TRBV7-6; a weak D match, TRBD2 (6 bases). CDR1 is SGHVS and CDR2 is FNYEAQ in the germline V gene. V dropped 0 bases and J dropped 4 bases, with 9 bases sitting between them. The CDR3 is 14 amino acids. CDR3: CASSLAGRRETQYF. For the CDR3, the DNA is TGTGCCAGCAGCTTAGCCGGGAGACGAGAGACCCAGTACTTC.

This clonotype came up many times. The V and J genes are TRBV7-6 and TRBJ2-3; 9 bases agree with TRBD2. The germline gives CDR1 SGHVS, CDR2 FNYEAQ. This CDR3 comprises 17 residues. J gave up 4 bases and V 5 bases, and 13 bases lay outside the gene matches. The CDR3 nucleotides read TGTGCCAGCAGCCCCAGCCGTATTGGCGGGGGGGCAGATACGCAGTATTTT. Protein product: CASSPSRIGGGADTQYF.

This clonotype was observed many times. The genes are TRBV11-2 and TRBJ2-7; 7 bases agree with TRBD2. With 6 bases clipped from V and 7 bases from J, the junction kept 6 bases outside the gene matches. Germline V gene lookup returns CDR1 SGHAT and CDR2 FQNNGV. This CDR3 is built from 12 residues. The CDR3 region has the DNA TGTGCCAGCAGAATGGGAGGGGAGGAGCAGTACTTC. Translated, it gives CASRMGGEEQYF. The variable domain in full, completed from reference TRBV11-2 and TRBJ2-7, reads EAGVAQSPRYKIIEKRQSVAFWCNPISGHATLYWYQQILGQGPKLLIQFQNNGVVDDSQLPKDRFSAERLKGVDSTLKIQPAKLEDSAVYLCASRMGGEEQYFGPGTRLTVT.

Details on this clonotype: It may be a read error: a sequence one base away is much more abundant. The J gene is TRBJ1-6, the V gene TRBV27, with D uncertain. Germline V gene sequence: CDR1 MNHEY, CDR2 SMNVEV (reference sequence). The CDR3 spans 16 residues. CDR3 nucleotides: TGTGCCGGCAGTTCCGATTATCCCATCGGCGGTTCACCCCTCCACTTT. Encoded protein: CAGSSDYPIGGSPLHF.

This clonotype was recorded at least ten times. This chain connects TRBV28 to TRBJ1-5; the D is unclear. Trimming removed 2 bases at V and 5 bases at J, with 10 bases between. CDR1 and CDR2 from the germline V gene are MDHEN and SYDVKM. There are 14 residues in the CDR3. CDR3 sequence: CASSLPIRYQPQHF. Written as DNA, the CDR3 is TGTGCCAGCAGTTTACCGATCCGATATCAGCCCCAGCATTTT.

This clonotype showed up just a few times. The chain recombines TRBV19 with TRBJ1-1; D remains unclear. Per germline, CDR1 LNHDA and CDR2 SQIVND (reference sequence). The V end was cut by 3 bases, the J end by 0 bases, with 11 bases between. The CDR3 loop spans 15 amino acids. CDR3 nucleotide sequence: TGTGCCAGTAGTATTACGGCCGCCATGAACACTGAAGCTTTCTTT. Its translation is CASSITAAMNTEAFF. Looking up the rest from reference TRBV19 and TRBJ1-1 gives the full variable domain: DGGITQSPKYLFRKEGQNVTLSCEQNLNHDAMYWYRQDPGQGLRLIYYSQIVNDFQKGDIAEGYSVSREKKESFPLTVTSAQKNPTAFYLCASSITAAMNTEAFFGQGTRLTVV.

This clonotype was seen many times. The V call is TRBV28, the J call TRBJ2-7; weak D call: TRBD2 (6 bases). Germline loops: CDR1 MDHEN, CDR2 SYDVKM. The germline V and J ends were trimmed by 5 bases and 3 bases, with 17 bases remaining between them. The CDR3 contains 15 residues. The CDR3 region is CASSQGLVGGYEQYF. In DNA form, the CDR3 reads TGTGCCAGCAGTCAGGGCCTAGTGGGGGGCTACGAGCAGTACTTC.

This clonotype appeared a few times. The rearrangement joins TRBV20-1 to TRBJ1-2, with a tentative D call TRBD1 (5 bases). V lost 5 bases to trimming and J lost 7 bases, with 14 bases between them. Germline V gives CDR1 DFQATT, CDR2 SNEGSKA (reference sequence). The CDR3 loop spans 12 amino acids. The CDR3 nucleotides are TGCAGTGCTGAATGGGGGTCCGGTGGCTACACCTTC. It translates to CSAEWGSGGYTF.

V gene TRBV30 combines with J gene TRBJ1-2; D is unresolved. Germline V lookup: CDR1 GTSNPN, CDR2 SVGIG (reference sequence). The V gene lost 2 bases and the J gene lost 0 bases, with 4 bases spanning the gap. This CDR3 spans 12 amino acids. CDR3 in amino acids: CAWSRTNYGYTF. The CDR3 DNA reads TGTGCCTGGAGTAGAACTAACTATGGCTACACCTTC.

This clonotype appeared many times. This chain links TRBV7-2 with TRBJ2-7, with D hard to call. The germline V and J ends were trimmed by 6 bases and 1 base, with 10 bases remaining between them. Germline CDR1 reads SGHTA; CDR2 reads FQGNSA. CDR3 size: 13 residues. The CDR3 protein is CASSVRASYEQYF. CDR3 sequence (DNA): TGTGCCAGCAGTGTAAGGGCTTCCTACGAGCAGTACTTC.

This clonotype appeared many times. This chain connects TRBV5-8 to TRBJ2-7; TRBD2 is a possible D gene (7 bases). Germline CDR1 is SGHTS and CDR2 is YDEGEE. This CDR3 region has 16 residues. V was cut by 1 base and J by 2 bases, with 16 bases left in between. The chain's CDR3 is CASSLQRGGIPYEQYF. CDR3 coding DNA: TGTGCCAGCAGCTTGCAAAGGGGGGGAATACCCTACGAGCAGTACTTC.

The chain recombines TRBV27 with TRBJ2-7; 7 positions agree with TRBD1. V was clipped by 4 bases and J by 1 base; unmatched bases: 7. The CDR3 consists of 15 residues. Germline CDR1 reads MNHEY; CDR2 reads SMNVEV (reference sequence). This CDR3 reads CASSSRQGPSYEQYF. The CDR3 DNA reads TGTGCCAGCAGTTCCCGACAGGGACCATCCTACGAGCAGTACTTC.

Many counts were recorded for this clonotype. This sequence joins TRBV19 and TRBJ2-1, with a tentative D call TRBD2 (6 bases). CDR1 is LNHDA and CDR2 is SQIVND in the germline V gene (reference sequence). The CDR3 has 15 residues. V was cut by 7 bases and J by 3 bases, with 16 bases left in between. The CDR3: CASTSFPGVYNEQFF. CDR3 in DNA: TGTGCCAGTACCTCTTTCCCGGGGGTCTACAATGAGCAGTTCTTC.

Ten or more counts support this clonotype. J is TRBJ2-1 and V is TRBV7-2; D gene uncertain. Germline loops: CDR1 SGHTA, CDR2 FQGNSA. The CDR3 totals 15 residues. The V end was cut by 1 base, the J end by 6 bases, with 13 bases between. DNA for the CDR3: TGTGCCAGCAGCTTAGTTGTAGGGTGGAGCAATGAGCAGTTCTTC. It encodes CASSLVVGWSNEQFF.

This clonotype showed up just a few times. V usage is TRBV27 and J usage is TRBJ2-3; possible D gene TRBD1, 6 bases. The germline V gene has CDR1 MNHEY and CDR2 SMNVEV (reference sequence). Trimming shortened V by 5 bases and J by 3 bases, and 21 bases separated the two germline ends. The CDR3 length is 17 residues. The CDR3 sequence is CASSPKATTRGTDTQYF. CDR3 coding DNA: TGTGCCAGCAGTCCGAAAGCGACTACGAGGGGGACAGATACGCAGTATTTT.